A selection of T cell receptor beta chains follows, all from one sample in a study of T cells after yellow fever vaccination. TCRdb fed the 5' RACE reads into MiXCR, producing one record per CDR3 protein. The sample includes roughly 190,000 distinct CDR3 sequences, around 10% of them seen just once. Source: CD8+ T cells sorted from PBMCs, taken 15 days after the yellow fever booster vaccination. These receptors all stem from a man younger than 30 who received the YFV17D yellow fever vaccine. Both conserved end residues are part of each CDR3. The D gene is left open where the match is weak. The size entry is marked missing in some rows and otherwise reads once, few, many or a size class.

cdr3_aa: CASISSTNTEAFF
cdr3_nt: TGCGCCAGCATCTCATCCACCAACACTGAAGCTTTCTTT
v_call: TRBV5-1
clone_size: .
d_call: .
j_call: TRBJ1-1

cdr3_aa: CACNRVDGYTF
cdr3_nt: TGTGCCTGCAACCGCGTGGATGGCTACACCTTC
v_call: TRBV21-1
clone_size: .
d_call: .
j_call: TRBJ1-2

cdr3_aa: CASSLSVGELFF
cdr3_nt: TGCGCCAGCAGCTTGAGCGTCGGGGAGCTGTTTTTT
v_call: TRBV5-1
clone_size: many
d_call: .
j_call: TRBJ2-2

cdr3_aa: CASSPPRDRETQYF
cdr3_nt: TGTGCCAGCAGCCCCCCCAGGGACCGGGAGACCCAGTACTTC
v_call: TRBV7-6
clone_size: .
d_call: .
j_call: TRBJ2-5

cdr3_aa: CSARDRDRAYSNQPQHF
cdr3_nt: TGCAGTGCTAGAGACCGGGACAGGGCTTATAGCAATCAGCCCCAGCATTTT
v_call: TRBV20-1
clone_size: few
d_call: TRBD1
j_call: TRBJ1-5

cdr3_aa: CASSLEARETQYF
cdr3_nt: TGTGCCAGCAGCCTTGAGGCACGGGAGACCCAGTACTTC
v_call: TRBV3-1
clone_size: .
d_call: .
j_call: TRBJ2-5

cdr3_aa: CASSQEKVGTDTQYF
cdr3_nt: TGCGCCAGCAGCCAAGAAAAGGTGGGGACAGATACGCAGTATTTT
v_call: TRBV4-3
clone_size: few
d_call: .
j_call: TRBJ2-3

cdr3_aa: CASSSGRGAFF
cdr3_nt: TGTGCCAGCAGCTCCGGCAGGGGGGCTTTCTTT
v_call: TRBV7-9
clone_size: few
d_call: TRBD1
j_call: TRBJ1-1

cdr3_aa: CASSQEVAGVQNEQYF
cdr3_nt: TGCGCCAGCAGCCAAGAAGTTGCCGGGGTTCAGAACGAGCAGTACTTC
v_call: TRBV4-3
clone_size: many
d_call: .
j_call: TRBJ2-7

cdr3_aa: CASSARQQQDTDTQYF
cdr3_nt: TGTGCCAGCAGCGCTCGACAGCAACAAGACACAGATACGCAGTATTTT
v_call: TRBV11-2
clone_size: .
d_call: .
j_call: TRBJ2-3

cdr3_aa: CASSFVRDTQYF
cdr3_nt: TGTGCCAGCAGTTTCGTAAGAGATACGCAGTATTTT
v_call: TRBV12-3/TRBV12-4
clone_size: few
d_call: .
j_call: TRBJ2-3

cdr3_aa: CATSAGQVSSYEQYF
cdr3_nt: TGTGCCACCAGCGCTGGACAGGTGAGCTCCTACGAGCAGTACTTC
v_call: TRBV15
clone_size: few
d_call: TRBD1
j_call: TRBJ2-7

cdr3_aa: CASGLVYTEAFF
cdr3_nt: TGTGCTAGTGGTTTGGTTTACACTGAAGCTTTCTTT
v_call: TRBV12-5
clone_size: .
d_call: .
j_call: TRBJ1-1

cdr3_aa: CASSQQFF
cdr3_nt: TGTGCCAGCAGCCAACAGTTCTTC
v_call: TRBV14
clone_size: .
d_call: .
j_call: TRBJ2-1

cdr3_aa: CASSLLAGAAGTQYF
cdr3_nt: TGTGCCAGCAGTTTGTTAGCGGGGGCCGCGGGGACCCAGTACTTC
v_call: TRBV12-3/TRBV12-4
clone_size: .
d_call: TRBD2
j_call: TRBJ2-5

cdr3_aa: CASSQLAGEGGEQFF
cdr3_nt: TGTGCCAGCAGCCAACTAGCGGGGGAAGGTGGGGAGCAGTTCTTC
v_call: TRBV14
clone_size: .
d_call: TRBD2
j_call: TRBJ2-1

cdr3_aa: CATSRNRVNTEAFF
cdr3_nt: TGTGCCACCAGCAGGAACAGGGTGAACACTGAAGCTTTCTTT
v_call: TRBV15
clone_size: .
d_call: .
j_call: TRBJ1-1

cdr3_aa: CASSQEGGETSGELFF
cdr3_nt: TGTGCCAGCAGCCAAGAAGGGGGGGAGACCTCCGGGGAGCTGTTTTTT
v_call: TRBV3-1
clone_size: .
d_call: .
j_call: TRBJ2-2

cdr3_aa: CASSLLPGNTEAFF
cdr3_nt: TGTGCCAGCAGCTTACTCCCAGGGAACACTGAAGCTTTCTTT
v_call: TRBV13
clone_size: .
d_call: .
j_call: TRBJ1-1

cdr3_aa: CSARYRTSGSYNEQFF
cdr3_nt: TGCAGTGCTAGATACCGTACTAGCGGGAGCTACAATGAGCAGTTCTTC
v_call: TRBV20-1
clone_size: few
d_call: TRBD2
j_call: TRBJ2-1

cdr3_aa: CASSSDRDSSQPQHF
cdr3_nt: TGTGCCAGCAGCTCGGACCGGGACAGTTCTCAGCCCCAGCATTTT
v_call: TRBV7-9
clone_size: .
d_call: TRBD1
j_call: TRBJ1-5

cdr3_aa: CASSVGTSGPDTQYF
cdr3_nt: TGTGCCAGCAGCGTAGGGACTAGCGGTCCGGATACGCAGTATTTT
v_call: TRBV9
clone_size: few
d_call: TRBD2
j_call: TRBJ2-3

cdr3_aa: CASSYGGFSEAFF
cdr3_nt: TGTGCCAGCAGTTATGGGGGGTTTTCTGAAGCTTTCTTT
v_call: TRBV5-8
clone_size: .
d_call: .
j_call: TRBJ1-1